The clone carrying this TCR beta chain was counted once. Profiling relied on immunoSEQ multiplex PCR, and the TCRdb table lists in-frame clones only, not all of them. The sample contains about 120,000 clones, about 93% of which appear only once. These data originate in a study of T cell changes during pregnancy in multiple sclerosis. The material was peripheral blood, obtained before pregnancy. This sequence was found in a female donor with multiple sclerosis, enrolled in a pregnancy study.

The CDR3 loop is CASSPPLATYEQYF. CDR3 coding DNA: TGTGCCAGCAGCCCCCCTCTAGCTACCTACGAGCAGTACTTC. V usage is TRBV7-8 and J usage is TRBJ2-7; D perhaps matches TRBD2 (5 bases). The germline CDR1 and CDR2 sequences are SGHVS and FQNEAQ. The CDR3 extends over 14 amino acids. The V end lost 5 bases, the J end lost 2 bases, and 13 bases lay between the germline ends.